Listed below are T cell receptor beta chains from one sample, sequenced in a study of blood T cell repertoires in COVID-19. Some clones are missing from TCRdb's copy, which holds only in-frame ones; the method was immunoSEQ multiplex PCR. The table lists more than 90,000 clones, roughly 79% of them singletons. The sample taken for sequencing was peripheral blood. Receptors originate from a woman at least 80 years old with acute or convalescent COVID-19. The CDR3 runs from the conserved cysteine through the conserved F or W.

CDR3 protein: CASRVQGNTEAFF
CDR3 length: 13
J gene: TRBJ1-1
V gene: TRBV5-1

CDR3 protein: CASSQVRGSTEAFF
CDR3 length: 14
J gene: TRBJ1-1
V gene: TRBV3-1/TRBV3-2

CDR3 protein: CASSKATGVSNQPQHF
CDR3 length: 16
J gene: TRBJ1-5
V gene: TRBV19

CDR3 protein: CAWSPGTANSPLHF
CDR3 length: 14
J gene: TRBJ1-6
V gene: TRBV30

CDR3 protein: CASSHRGSEAFF
CDR3 length: 12
J gene: TRBJ1-1
V gene: TRBV14

CDR3 protein: CASSLAGTSSETQYF
CDR3 length: 15
J gene: TRBJ2-5
V gene: TRBV5-1

CDR3 protein: CASSYGQGIMNTEAFF
CDR3 length: 16
J gene: TRBJ1-1
V gene: TRBV6-6

CDR3 protein: CAISRDPGAEKLFF
CDR3 length: 14
J gene: TRBJ1-4
V gene: TRBV10-3

CDR3 protein: CASSLQGLAADEQFF
CDR3 length: 15
J gene: TRBJ2-1
V gene: TRBV7-2

CDR3 protein: CASSLGIGGLLDIQYF
CDR3 length: 16
J gene: TRBJ2-4
V gene: TRBV13

CDR3 protein: CAWSVGRVYGYTF
CDR3 length: 13
J gene: TRBJ1-2
V gene: TRBV30

CDR3 protein: CASSLAPRTGWESYEQYF
CDR3 length: 18
J gene: TRBJ2-7
V gene: TRBV5-1

CDR3 protein: CASSLTGGGYTF
CDR3 length: 12
J gene: TRBJ1-2
V gene: TRBV28

CDR3 protein: CASSIGQGKSPLHF
CDR3 length: 14
J gene: TRBJ1-6
V gene: TRBV19

CDR3 protein: CASSFADTEAFF
CDR3 length: 12
J gene: TRBJ1-1
V gene: TRBV12-3/TRBV12-4

CDR3 protein: CASSQGSGSGNQPQHF
CDR3 length: 16
J gene: TRBJ1-5
V gene: TRBV4-1

CDR3 protein: CASSPGLAGKTQYF
CDR3 length: 14
J gene: TRBJ2-5
V gene: TRBV27